The 11 T cell receptor beta chains below all came from one sample that was sequenced in a study of beta chain features in type 1 diabetes (dated by TCRdb to 2016 to 2018). General conclusions and limits of the study: A moderate but significant shortening of TCRB CDR3 length was observed in type 1 diabetes patients in all four CD4+ subsets.

Antigen specificity for these receptors is unknown. The library was generated by the immunoSEQ multiplex PCR assay. The entire amount of isolated RNA was reverse transcribed using the High Capacity cDNA Reverse Transcription Kit, so the sequenced TCRB transcripts were expressed ones. The immuneACCESS repertoire file appears here via TCRdb, limited to in-frame rearrangements. These files lack a portion of the clones; in checked studies, under half of the deficit traces to unresolved V genes, and the cause of the others is not known. Present in this sample are hundreds of thousands of clones, roughly a tenth of which were seen just once. Around 0.017% of the sample rests with the top ten. Material: naive CD4+ T cells from blood. The sample's cell subset or site label, in plain terms: true naive CD4+ T cells. The receptors here all came from a man aged 25-45 years with type 1 diabetes.

This chain links TRBV7-9 with TRBJ1-1, with 8 positions matching TRBD1. Germline CDR1 SEHNR, CDR2 FQNEAQ (reference sequence). Unmatched junction bases numbered 3, after V lost 6 bases and J lost 3 bases. The CDR3 totals 13 residues. In nucleotides, the CDR3 is TGTGCCAGCAGGCCGACAGGGGACACTGAAGCTTTCTTT. It specifies CASRPTGDTEAFF.

This chain connects TRBV20-1 to TRBJ2-3; no clear D. The CDR3 runs 10 residues. The germline gives CDR1 DFQATT, CDR2 SNEGSKA (reference sequence). The ends were cut back, 1 base at V and 9 bases at J, with 5 bases in the middle. DNA for the CDR3: TGCAGTGCTAGAGCGGAGACGCAGTATTTT. Translation gives CSARAETQYF.

The rearrangement joins TRBV11-2 to TRBJ1-6; 7 bases agree with TRBD1. Germline assignment: CDR1 SGHAT and CDR2 FQNNGV. V lost 0 bases and J lost 10; bases outside the gene matches: 6. The CDR3 contains 15 residues. The CDR3: CASSLEPRGNSPLHF. The CDR3 bases are TGTGCCAGCAGCTTAGAACCCAGGGGGAACTCACCCCTCCACTTT.

The table lists this clone with a few counts. This chain links TRBV21-1 with TRBJ2-1; TRBD2 is the table's D call, not checked against the DNA. TRBV21-1 is labeled a pseudogene. The CDR3 sequence is 15 residues long. Here the CDR3 DNA reads TGTGCCAGCAGCAAAGCGCGGGGAGTAACATATTGGCAGTTCTTC. Translation gives CASSKARGVTYWQFF.

This rearrangement joins TRBV7-2 to TRBJ2-1; D possibly corresponds to TRBD2 (5 bases). Germline CDR1 reads SGHTA; CDR2 reads FQGNSA. Trimming took 1 base from V and 7 from J, leaving 20 bases between them. This CDR3 has 17 residues. The CDR3 region is CASSLVHVGGSRNEQFF. The CDR3 region has the DNA TGTGCCAGCAGCTTAGTACACGTGGGCGGGTCGAGGAATGAGCAGTTCTTC. Complete variable domain (other parts from reference TRBV7-2 and TRBJ2-1): GAGVSQSPSNKVTEKGKDVELRCDPISGHTALYWYRQSLGQGLEFLIYFQGNSAPDKSGLPSDRFSAERTGGSVSTLTIQRTQQEDSAVYLCASSLVHVGGSRNEQFFGPGTRLTVL.

The genes are TRBV7-9 and TRBJ1-2; unclear D gene. In germline, CDR1 is SEHNR, CDR2 FQNEAQ (reference sequence). The CDR3 totals 15 residues. V gave up 7 bases and J gave up 2 bases, with 17 bases separating them. CDR3 region: CASTLRGAGNYGYTF. The DNA for the CDR3 is TGTGCCAGCACCCTACGGGGTGCAGGCAACTATGGCTACACCTTC.

This chain joins TRBV28 and TRBJ2-7, with 12 bases identical to TRBD1. The CDR3 is 15 amino acids. Germline lookup yields CDR1 MDHEN and CDR2 SYDVKM. With 3 bases clipped from V and 5 bases from J, the junction kept 5 bases outside the gene matches. The DNA of the CDR3 is TGTGCCAGCAGTTTTCCGGGACAGGGGGCTAACGAGCAGTACTTC. Its translation is CASSFPGQGANEQYF.

This clone was recorded a few times. The chain joins TRBV4-2 to TRBJ1-4; D unresolved. CDR1 is LGHNA and CDR2 is YNFKEQ in the germline V gene. The CDR3 loop spans 19 amino acids. V lost 1 base and J 7 bases, leaving 25 bases between the germline ends. The CDR3 coding sequence is TGTGCCAGCAGCCAAGTCAACTTCGTAAATGAGCCCTGGAGTGAAAAACTGTTTTTT. It codes for CASSQVNFVNEPWSEKLFF.

The chain recombines TRBV5-6 with TRBJ2-7, with TRBD1 matching 9 bases. The CDR3 is 15 residues long. CDR1 and CDR2 (germline): SGHDT, YYEEEE. The V segment lost 4 bases and the J segment 3 bases; nucleotides outside the gene matches: 8. CDR3 nucleotides: TGTGCCAGCAGCGGCTCGGGACAGGGCATCTACGAGCAGTACTTC. It is translated as CASSGSGQGIYEQYF.

This chain joins TRBV10-3 and TRBJ2-7; D remains ambiguous. V was clipped by 3 bases and J by 0 bases, with 12 bases between them. The CDR3 is 15 residues long. Germline-derived CDR1 and CDR2 are ENHRY and SYGVKD. CDR3 coding DNA: TGTGCCATCAGTGATGGGCAGGCCCCCTCCTACGAGCAGTACTTC. The encoded protein is CAISDGQAPSYEQYF.

The chain joins TRBV11-2 to TRBJ2-1; possibly TRBD1 for D (6 bases). The CDR3 is made up of 15 amino acids. The germline V and J ends were trimmed by 3 bases and 9 bases, with 18 bases remaining between them. Germline V gene sequence: CDR1 SGHAT, CDR2 FQNNGV. The CDR3: CASSFWAGEGIEQFF. DNA of the CDR3: TGTGCCAGCAGCTTTTGGGCAGGGGAAGGCATTGAGCAGTTCTTC.